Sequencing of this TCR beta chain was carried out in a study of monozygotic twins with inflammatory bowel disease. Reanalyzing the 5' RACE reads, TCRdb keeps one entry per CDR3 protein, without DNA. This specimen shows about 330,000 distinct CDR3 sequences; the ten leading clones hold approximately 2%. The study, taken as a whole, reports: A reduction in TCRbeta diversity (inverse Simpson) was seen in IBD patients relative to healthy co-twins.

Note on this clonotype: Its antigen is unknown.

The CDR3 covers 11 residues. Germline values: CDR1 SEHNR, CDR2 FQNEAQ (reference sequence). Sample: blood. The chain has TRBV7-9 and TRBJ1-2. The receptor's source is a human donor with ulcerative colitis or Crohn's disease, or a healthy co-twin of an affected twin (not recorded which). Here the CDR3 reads CASRPRDGYTF.